This T cell receptor beta chain stems from a study of molecular identifiers for immune sequencing clone quantification. Sorted cell numbers of about 18,000 to 1,000,000, with 10%, 30% or 50% RNA, served as input for naive CD8 libraries. Using its own MiXCR run on the PCR reads, TCRdb lists one record per CDR3 protein. The sample lists about half a million distinct CDR3 sequences, 20% to 25% occurring once. The germline V gene encodes CDR1 MNHEY and CDR2 SVGEGT. The CDR3 spans 17 residues. V lost 2 bases and J lost 0, with 16 bases in between. The rearrangement joins TRBV6-2 or TRBV6-3 to TRBJ1-1; D perhaps matches TRBD1 (6 bases). The TCR originated in a human donor in good health. Some libraries in this study had Jurkat cell RNA spiked in. The source material was naive CD8+ T cells from blood, with Jurkat cell RNA spiked in. The subset denotes: FACS-sorted CD8+CD4-CCR7+CD45RA+ naive T cells. The CDR3, as DNA: TGTGCCAGCAGTTACCCGCGCCGACAGGATTTGAACACTGAAGCTTTCTTT. Translated, it gives CASSYPRRQDLNTEAFF.